A single sample is the source of the 9 T cell receptor beta chains below, sequenced in a study of OX40 agonist ivuxolimab in advanced cancers. The method was immunoSEQ multiplex PCR; TCRdb's version includes in-frame clones alone and lacks a portion of them. The repertoire holds approximately 39,000 clones, 65% to 80% seen once, with around 10% in the top ten. This sample comprised CD4+ or CD8+ T cells sorted from blood, obtained in a trial of the OX40 agonist ivuxolimab. Source of these receptors: an adult with an advanced solid tumor such as melanoma, head and neck, liver or kidney cancer.

The V call is TRBV29-1, the J call TRBJ2-3; D gene uncertain. Germline V lookup: CDR1 SQVTM, CDR2 ANQGSEA. V was shortened by 7 bases and J by 6 bases, with 14 bases between the two germline ends. This CDR3 is 12 amino acids long. Here the CDR3 DNA reads TGCAGCGCCGGACCTCCCGGGGATACGCAGTATTTT. Translating it yields CSAGPPGDTQYF.

With respect to this clone: This CDR3 is also generated by other DNA sequences in the sample. CDR3 residues: CAWSVLGNTEAFF. The CDR3 nucleotides read TGTGCCTGGAGTGTTTTGGGGAACACTGAAGCTTTCTTT. The rearrangement joins TRBV30 to TRBJ1-1; unclear D gene. Germline V gene data show CDR1 as GTSNPN and CDR2 as SVGIG (reference sequence). CDR3 length: 13 amino acids. Trimming pared 0 bases from V and 1 base from J, leaving 6 bases between. Complete variable domain (other parts from reference TRBV30 and TRBJ1-1): SQTIHQWPATLVQPVGSPLSLECTVEGTSNPNLYWYRQAAGRGLQLLFYSVGIGQISSEVPQNLSASRPQDRQFILSSKKLLLSDSGFYLCAWSVLGNTEAFFGQGTRLTVV.

DNA for the CDR3: TGTGCCAGTAGTAATTCAGGGGGCCTCACTGAAGCTTTCTTT. Translated: CASSNSGGLTEAFF. The rearrangement uses TRBV19 and TRBJ1-1, with TRBD1 matching 8 bases. The CDR3 has 14 amino acids. The ends lost 4 bases at V and 4 bases at J; junction bases unmatched: 5. In germline, CDR1 is LNHDA, CDR2 SQIVND (reference sequence).

This sequence joins TRBV4-1 and TRBJ1-5; 8 bases align to TRBD1. The CDR3 runs to 18 residues. Losses at the gene ends were 5 bases for V and 0 bases for J; bases not matched to a gene: 12. Germline loops: CDR1 MGHRA, CDR2 YSYEKL. DNA for the CDR3: TGCGCCAGCAGCGCGGACGGACAGGGCCATAATAGCAATCAGCCCCAGCATTTT. Its translation is CASSADGQGHNSNQPQHF.

J is TRBJ2-1 and V is TRBV9, with 9 bases that match TRBD2. CDR3 size: 17 residues. V lost 0 bases to trimming and J lost 5 bases; unmatched junction nucleotides: 9. Per the germline V gene, CDR1 is SGDLS and CDR2 is YYNGEE. The chain's CDR3 is CASSVASGSGGDNEQFF. In DNA, the CDR3 is TGTGCCAGCAGCGTAGCTTCGGGTAGCGGGGGAGACAATGAGCAGTTCTTC.

The chain combines TRBV29-1 with TRBJ2-5; tentative D call: TRBD2 (6 bases). CDR3 length: 12 amino acids. The V and J ends lost 4 bases and 2 bases respectively, with 8 bases between them. Looked up from germline, CDR1 is SQVTM and CDR2 is ANQGSEA. DNA for the CDR3: TGCAGCGTTGCCCGGGGGCAAGAGACCCAGTACTTC. Its protein product is CSVARGQETQYF.

This chain joins TRBV27 and TRBJ2-3; no definite D call. The ends were cut back, 3 bases at V and 6 bases at J, with 13 bases in the middle. In germline, CDR1 is MNHEY, CDR2 SMNVEV (reference sequence). The CDR3 loop spans 14 amino acids. The DNA for the CDR3 is TGTGCCAGCAGTTTTTTCGGTCTAAGGGATACGCAGTATTTT. This gives the protein CASSFFGLRDTQYF.

In DNA form, the CDR3 reads TGTGCCTGGGGGGACAGCGGCGAGCAGTACTTC. It specifies CAWGDSGEQYF. The genes are TRBV30 and TRBJ2-7, with 7 bases identical to TRBD1. Germline CDR1 is GTSNPN and CDR2 is SVGIG (reference sequence). This CDR3 region has 11 residues. Germline trimming cut 5 bases from V and 6 bases from J; bases unmatched to any gene: 4.

The gene calls are TRBV27 and TRBJ1-1; the D gene is possibly TRBD1 (5 bases). The germline V gene has CDR1 MNHEY and CDR2 SMNVEV (reference sequence). The CDR3 has 14 amino acids. The V end lost 2 bases, the J end lost 1 base, and 8 bases lay between the germline ends. CDR3 bases: TGTGCCAGCAGTTTACGACAGTCGAACACTGAAGCTTTCTTT. It specifies CASSLRQSNTEAFF.